This TCR beta chain was sequenced in a study of cytomegalovirus exposure and HLA in healthy donors. General study results and limits: Later, an analysis found that TCR clusters from the first cohort tended to co-occur in the roughly 110 validation repertoires. Reports showed the classifier diagnosing cytomegalovirus status with high specificity and sensitivity.

Comments on this clone: Antigen specificity is unknown.

The table came from immunoSEQ multiplex PCR; TCRdb's copy has only in-frame clones and leaves some out. This sample carries more than 200,000 clones, around 91% of them seen once, and the ten largest clones take 3.1%. A roughly 120-subject validation cohort, separate from the 666-subject first cohort, supplied the donors. The sequence was obtained from a woman under 40 in good health and CMV-seronegative. Sequenced material: PBMCs.

CDR3 sequence reads: CASSFGQGATDTQYF. CDR3 nucleotide sequence: TGTGCCAGCAGCTTTGGACAGGGGGCAACAGATACGCAGTATTTT. The chain uses TRBV11-2 and TRBJ2-3; 11 nucleotides line up with TRBD1. The CDR3 consists of 15 residues. Germline loops: CDR1 SGHAT, CDR2 FQNNGV. With 3 bases clipped from V and 3 bases from J, the junction kept 2 bases outside the gene matches.